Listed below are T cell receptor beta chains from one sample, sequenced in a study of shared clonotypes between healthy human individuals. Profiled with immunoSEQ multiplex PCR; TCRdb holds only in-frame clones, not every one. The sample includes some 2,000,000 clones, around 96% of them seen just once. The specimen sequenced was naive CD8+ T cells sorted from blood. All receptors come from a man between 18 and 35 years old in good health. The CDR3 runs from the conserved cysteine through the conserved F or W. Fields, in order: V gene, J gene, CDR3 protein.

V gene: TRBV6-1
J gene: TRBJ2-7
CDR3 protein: CASQSTEIRDEQYF

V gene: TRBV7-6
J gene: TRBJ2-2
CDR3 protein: CAITGGTGELFF

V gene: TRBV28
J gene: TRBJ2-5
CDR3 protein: CASSLGREETQYF

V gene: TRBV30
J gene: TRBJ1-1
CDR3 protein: CAWDPLGNTEAFF

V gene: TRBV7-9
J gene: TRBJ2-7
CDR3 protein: CASSLVPVGLASGEQYF

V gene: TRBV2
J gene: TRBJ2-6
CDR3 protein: CASSEMLSGANVLTF

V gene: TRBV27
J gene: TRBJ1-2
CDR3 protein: CASSTLGDNGYTF

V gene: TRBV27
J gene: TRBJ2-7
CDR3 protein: CASSLVAGYEQYF

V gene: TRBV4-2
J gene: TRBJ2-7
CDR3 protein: CASSSGLAYEQYF

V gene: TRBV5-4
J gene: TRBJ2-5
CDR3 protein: CASSSGNSGLQETQYF

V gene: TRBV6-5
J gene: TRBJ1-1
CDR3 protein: CASSYSLEGNTEAFF

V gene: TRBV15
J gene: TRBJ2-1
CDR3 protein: CATSRGGEGRYNEQFF

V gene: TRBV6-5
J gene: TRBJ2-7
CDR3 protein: CASSQSFGTAYEQYF

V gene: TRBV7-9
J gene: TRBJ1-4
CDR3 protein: CASSLKSGPTNEKLFF

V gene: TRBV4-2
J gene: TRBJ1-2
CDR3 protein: CASSQEWTGNYGYTF

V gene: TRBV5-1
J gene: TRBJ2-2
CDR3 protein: CASSFRGINTGELFF

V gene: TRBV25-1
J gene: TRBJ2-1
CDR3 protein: CASSDPRGAIYNEQFF

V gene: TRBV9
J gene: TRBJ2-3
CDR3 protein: CASSVHPGFTDTQYF

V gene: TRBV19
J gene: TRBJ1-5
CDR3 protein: CASTMPGWNQPQHF

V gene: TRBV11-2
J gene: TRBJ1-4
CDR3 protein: CASSSWVDEKLFF

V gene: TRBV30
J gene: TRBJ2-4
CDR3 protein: CAWALDKNIQYF

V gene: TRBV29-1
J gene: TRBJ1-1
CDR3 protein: CSVEDYEAFF

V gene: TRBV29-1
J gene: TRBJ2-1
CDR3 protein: CSVEDHPSNEQFF

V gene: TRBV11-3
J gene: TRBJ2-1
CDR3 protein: CASSLVPDNEQFF

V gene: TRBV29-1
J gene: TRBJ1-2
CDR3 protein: CSVGELYGYTF

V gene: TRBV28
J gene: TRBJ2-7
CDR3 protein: CASSSPNLAAPSSYEQYF

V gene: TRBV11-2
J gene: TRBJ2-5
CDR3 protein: CASSQNPRYRETQYF

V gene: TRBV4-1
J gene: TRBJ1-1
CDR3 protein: CASSQVQGLEAFF

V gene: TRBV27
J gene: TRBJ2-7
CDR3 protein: CASSLSNDRWGEQYF

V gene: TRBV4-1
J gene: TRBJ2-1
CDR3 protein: CASSQEWHFYDEQFF

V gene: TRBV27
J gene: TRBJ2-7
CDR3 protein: CASRTDREGFGEQYF